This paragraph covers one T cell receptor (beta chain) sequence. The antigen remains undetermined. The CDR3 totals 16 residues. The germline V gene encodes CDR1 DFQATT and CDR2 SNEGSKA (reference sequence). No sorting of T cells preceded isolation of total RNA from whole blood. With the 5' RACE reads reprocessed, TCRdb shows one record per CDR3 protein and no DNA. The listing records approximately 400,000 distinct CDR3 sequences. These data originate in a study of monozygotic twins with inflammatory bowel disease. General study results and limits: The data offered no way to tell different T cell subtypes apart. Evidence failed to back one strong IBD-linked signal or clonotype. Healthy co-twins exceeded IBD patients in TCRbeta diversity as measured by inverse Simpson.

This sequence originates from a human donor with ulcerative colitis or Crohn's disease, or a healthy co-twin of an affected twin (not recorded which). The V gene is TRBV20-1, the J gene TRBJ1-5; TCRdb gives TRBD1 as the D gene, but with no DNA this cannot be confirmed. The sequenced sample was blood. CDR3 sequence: CSASRRSGRRNQPQHF.